The rows below give T cell receptor beta chains drawn from one sample of a study of T cell responses to AZD1222 COVID-19 vaccine. This table comes from immunoSEQ multiplex PCR, and its TCRdb copy is limited to in-frame clones, with some not included. The data contain more than 150,000 clones, about nine tenths of them seen just once; the ten biggest clones take up under 6.5%. Sample: peripheral blood, taken on day 0 of AZD1222 vaccination. All receptors derive from an adult in good health. The CDR3 runs from the conserved cysteine through the conserved F or W. A D gene is named only where the DNA matches it firmly. Size is stated for part of the rows, as once, few or many counts, or as a class when the clone is expanded.

d_call j_call clone_size v_call cdr3_aa cdr3_nt
- TRBJ2-7 - TRBV6-5 CASSYSGAFYEQYF TGTGCCAGCAGTTACTCCGGGGCCTTCTACGAGCAGTACTTC
- TRBJ1-6 - TRBV15 CATSSGTSFLISPLHF TGTGCCACCAGCAGTGGGACAAGCTTTTTGATATCACCCCTCCACTTT
- TRBJ2-2 - TRBV10-3 CAISESVTGELFF TGTGCCATCAGTGAGTCGGTCACCGGGGAGCTGTTTTTT
TRBD1 TRBJ1-6 - TRBV2 CASSVGQALSNSPLHF TGTGCCAGCAGTGTGGGACAGGCCCTTTCAAATTCACCCCTCCACTTT
- TRBJ1-3 - TRBV25-1 CASSANRGRGPGNTIYF TGTGCCAGCAGTGCAAATCGGGGCAGGGGCCCTGGAAACACCATATATTTT
- TRBJ1-6 - TRBV5-1 CASSPEGGPLHF TGCGCCAGCAGCCCGGAAGGAGGGCCCCTCCACTTT
- TRBJ2-2 few TRBV28 CASVMGANTGELFF TGTGCCAGCGTCATGGGGGCGAACACCGGGGAGCTGTTTTTT
- TRBJ1-1 - TRBV28 CASSLIQVNTEAFF TGTGCCAGCAGTTTAATCCAGGTTAACACTGAAGCTTTCTTT
- TRBJ1-2 - TRBV28 CASTAGGRYGYTF TGTGCCAGCACCGCCGGGGGCCGCTATGGCTACACCTTC
- TRBJ1-5 - TRBV15 CATSREGRRPQHF TGTGCCACCAGCAGAGAGGGGCGACGGCCCCAGCATTTT
- TRBJ2-5 - TRBV24-1 CATSVPSGFGETQYF TGTGCCACCAGTGTTCCCTCCGGGTTTGGGGAGACCCAGTACTTC
TRBD2 TRBJ2-3 - TRBV7-9 CASSRGDTDTQYF TGTGCCAGCAGTCGGGGGGACACAGATACGCAGTATTTT
TRBD1 TRBJ2-7 - TRBV29-1 CSVGPTGGAYEQYF TGCAGCGTTGGGCCGACAGGGGGAGCCTACGAGCAGTACTTC
- TRBJ2-2 - TRBV18 CASSPTPSREVGELFF TGTGCCAGCTCACCTACACCGTCCAGGGAAGTCGGGGAGCTGTTTTTT
- TRBJ1-5 - TRBV10-3 CAISGSNQPQHF TGTGCCATCAGTGGAAGCAATCAGCCCCAGCATTTT
TRBD1 TRBJ2-7 - TRBV28 CASSGPGQTYEQYF TGTGCCAGCAGTGGACCGGGACAGACCTACGAGCAGTACTTC
- TRBJ2-7 - TRBV15 CATARDSGSYEQYF TGTGCCACCGCAAGGGACTCCGGGAGCTACGAGCAGTACTTC
- TRBJ2-6 - TRBV29-1 CSVDRGPLSSGANVLTF TGCAGCGTTGATAGAGGGCCCCTCAGCTCTGGGGCCAACGTCCTGACTTTC
- TRBJ2-7 - TRBV12-3/TRBV12-4 CASSRSGFDEQYF TGTGCCAGCTCTAGGTCAGGGTTCGACGAGCAGTACTTC
TRBD1 TRBJ2-3 - TRBV2 CASRKDGQGKDTQYF TGTGCCAGCAGGAAGGATGGACAGGGCAAGGATACGCAGTATTTT
- TRBJ2-2 - TRBV18 CASSLDKNTGELFF TGTGCCAGCTCACTAGACAAGAACACCGGGGAGCTGTTTTTT
TRBD2 TRBJ2-7 once TRBV10-3 CAISESAGTSGSYEQYF TGTGCCATCAGTGAGTCGGCGGGGACTAGCGGTTCCTACGAGCAGTACTTC
- TRBJ1-6 - TRBV6-5 CASSYMRDSPLHF TGTGCCAGCAGTTACATGAGGGATTCACCCCTCCACTTT
TRBD1 TRBJ1-4 - TRBV19 CASSQGAYEKLFF TGTGCCAGTAGCCAGGGGGCGTATGAAAAACTGTTTTTT
TRBD1 TRBJ1-5 - TRBV19 CASSVQDRANQPQHF TGTGCCAGTAGTGTACAGGACAGGGCGAATCAGCCCCAGCATTTT
- TRBJ1-4 - TRBV5-1 CASSLQTGSPYNEKLFF TGCGCCAGCAGCTTACAGACGGGAAGTCCTTATAATGAAAAACTGTTTTTT
- TRBJ1-6 once TRBV6-5 CASSYSTANNSPLHF TGTGCCAGCAGTTATTCGACAGCAAATAATTCACCCCTCCACTTT
TRBD1 TRBJ1-3 - TRBV6-1 CASSGTSGPWTGGNTIYF TGTGCCAGCAGTGGAACCTCAGGACCGTGGACAGGAGGAAACACCATATATTTT
TRBD1 TRBJ2-2 - TRBV11-2 CASSITGTGNTGELFF TGTGCCAGCAGCATAACTGGGACAGGAAACACCGGGGAGCTGTTTTTT
- TRBJ2-7 - TRBV7-8 CASSLSSYEQYF TGTGCCAGCAGCCTTAGCTCCTACGAGCAGTACTTC
- TRBJ1-6 - TRBV28 CASLASGASPLHF TGTGCCAGCTTAGCCAGCGGGGCTTCACCCCTCCACTTT
- TRBJ1-4 - TRBV18 CASSRANEKLFF TGTGCCAGCTCTCGGGCTAATGAAAAACTGTTTTTT
- TRBJ2-7 - TRBV9 CASSGLGYEQYF TGTGCCAGCAGCGGACTGGGATACGAGCAGTACTTC
- TRBJ1-2 - TRBV19 CASATGYGYTF TGTGCCAGTGCCACGGGGTATGGCTACACCTTC
- TRBJ2-3 - TRBV28 CASSLPTKPDTQYF TGTGCCAGCAGTTTACCGACTAAGCCAGATACGCAGTATTTT
TRBD1 TRBJ1-6 - TRBV28 CASSQAGTDYNSPLHF TGTGCCAGCAGCCAAGCCGGGACAGACTATAATTCACCCCTCCACTTT
- TRBJ2-7 - TRBV5-1 CASSSNSYEQYF TGCGCCAGCAGCTCAAACTCCTACGAGCAGTACTTC
- TRBJ1-5 few TRBV2 CASSQDNDQPQHF TGTGCCAGCAGTCAAGACAACGATCAGCCCCAGCATTTT
- TRBJ1-2 - TRBV5-8 CASRQANFYGYTF TGTGCCTCCCGCCAGGCCAATTTCTATGGCTACACCTTC
- TRBJ1-2 - TRBV6-5 CASRAQNYGYTF TGTGCCAGCAGGGCCCAAAACTATGGCTACACCTTC
- TRBJ2-3 once TRBV6-1 CASSEWGSAGTDTQYF TGTGCCAGCAGTGAATGGGGGTCTGCCGGCACAGATACGCAGTATTTT
- TRBJ2-7 - TRBV7-2 CASSLQSPYEQYF TGTGCCAGCAGCTTACAATCCCCGTACGAGCAGTACTTC
TRBD1 TRBJ2-4 - TRBV11-2 CASSLVGDRGLAKNIQYF TGTGCCAGCAGCTTAGTTGGCGACAGGGGGCTAGCCAAAAACATTCAGTACTTC
TRBD1 TRBJ1-1 - TRBV7-2 CASSGGQAGLMNTEAFF TGTGCCAGCAGCGGGGGACAGGCGGGCCTGATGAACACTGAAGCTTTCTTT
- TRBJ1-5 - TRBV2 CASSSPVGGGNQPQHF TGTGCCAGCAGTTCCCCCGTGGGGGGAGGCAATCAGCCCCAGCATTTT
- TRBJ2-2 - TRBV6-5 CASRRGGTTGELFF TGTGCCAGCAGGCGTGGGGGGACCACCGGGGAGCTGTTTTTT
- TRBJ2-7 - TRBV12-3/TRBV12-4 CASRINGGYEQYF TGTGCCAGCAGGATCAACGGAGGTTACGAGCAGTACTTC
- TRBJ1-1 - TRBV28 CATHRDMNTEAFF TGTGCCACTCACCGGGACATGAACACTGAAGCTTTCTTT
- TRBJ1-2 - TRBV4-2 CASSQEWAAGLYGYTF TGTGCCAGCAGCCAAGAATGGGCAGCAGGGCTCTATGGCTACACCTTC
- TRBJ2-7 - TRBV6-5 CASSYFYEQYF TGTGCCAGCAGTTACTTCTACGAGCAGTACTTC
- TRBJ1-2 - TRBV2 CASRDTGTF TGTGCCAGCAGAGACACCGGCACCTTC
- TRBJ1-2 - TRBV24-1 CATSGPGTPGDYGYTF TGTGCCACCAGTGGACCGGGGACGCCCGGGGACTATGGCTACACCTTC
- TRBJ2-2 - TRBV7-6 CASSLIGSATGELFF TGTGCCAGCAGCTTAATAGGGTCGGCCACCGGGGAGCTGTTTTTT
- TRBJ1-4 - TRBV19 CASSADRSTNEKLFF TGTGCCAGTAGTGCCGACCGTTCAACTAATGAAAAACTGTTTTTT
TRBD1 TRBJ2-7 once TRBV27 CASRGTGGFVEQYF TGTGCCAGTCGAGGGACAGGGGGATTCGTCGAGCAGTACTTC